A selection of T cell receptor beta chains follows, all from one sample in a study of shared clonotypes between healthy human individuals. Sequenced by immunoSEQ multiplex PCR; TCRdb stores in-frame clones only, minus some. The sample records about 100,000 clones, approximately 44% being singletons. Sequencing input: PBMCs. The source of these receptors is a woman aged 40 to 55 in good health. Some clones in this sample may be carry-over from other donors' samples. Both conserved end residues are trimmed from each CDR3. The size of a clone is reported for some rows only, either as once, few or many, or as a class for expanded clones.

size: once; J: TRBJ1-1; V: TRBV29-1; CDR3: SALGEFGGEAF
size: .; J: TRBJ2-1; V: TRBV5-1; CDR3: ASSLVTAGGPDEQF
size: .; J: TRBJ1-4; V: TRBV2; CDR3: ASSRGTNEKLF
size: .; J: TRBJ2-3; V: TRBV7-9; CDR3: ASSLVGMGAQY
size: many; J: TRBJ1-1; V: TRBV28; CDR3: ASSLFRDTEAF
size: many; J: TRBJ2-6; V: TRBV15; CDR3: ATSLESSGANVLT
size: .; J: TRBJ2-7; V: TRBV30; CDR3: AWSPGGRRGEQY
size: .; J: TRBJ2-7; V: TRBV5-6; CDR3: ASSRISGSSYEQY
size: .; J: TRBJ2-5; V: TRBV6-1; CDR3: ASSEGSSGETQY
size: many; J: TRBJ1-1; V: TRBV7-2; CDR3: ASSLASRGWTEAL
size: many; J: TRBJ1-1; V: TRBV7-6; CDR3: ASTRGGGNTEAF
size: .; J: TRBJ2-7; V: TRBV14; CDR3: ASSQQDSYEQY
size: many; J: TRBJ1-2; V: TRBV7-9; CDR3: ASSFGTPYGYT